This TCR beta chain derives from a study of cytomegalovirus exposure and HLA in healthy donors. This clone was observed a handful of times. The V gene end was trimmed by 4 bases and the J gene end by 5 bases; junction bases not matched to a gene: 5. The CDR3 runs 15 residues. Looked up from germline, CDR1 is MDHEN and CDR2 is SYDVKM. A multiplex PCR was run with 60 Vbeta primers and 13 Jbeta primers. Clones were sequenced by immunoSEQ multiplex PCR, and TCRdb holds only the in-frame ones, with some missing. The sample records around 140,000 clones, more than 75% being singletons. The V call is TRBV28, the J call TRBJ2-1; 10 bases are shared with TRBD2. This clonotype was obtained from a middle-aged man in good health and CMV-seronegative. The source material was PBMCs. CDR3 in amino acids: CASSSVAGGDNEQFF. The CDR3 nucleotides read TGTGCCAGCAGTTCAGTAGCGGGAGGCGACAATGAGCAGTTCTTC.